This T cell receptor beta chain was sequenced for a study of blood T cell repertoires in COVID-19. Study overall: Material from acute and convalescent COVID-19 was sourced from the United States, Italy and Spain. Sources were T cells, B-cell-depleted T cells, or PBMCs; the material itself was cDNA or gDNA.

CDR3 length equals 19 residues. Germline V gives CDR1 LNHDA, CDR2 SQIVND (reference sequence). V dropped 0 bases and J dropped 3; count of bases not matched to a gene: 12. The assay was immunoSEQ multiplex PCR, and TCRdb's table has in-frame clones only and misses some. The table shows about 150,000 clones, with about 80% occurring only once. The TCR was taken from a woman aged 55-69 years with acute or convalescent COVID-19. V gene TRBV19 combines with J gene TRBJ2-1, with TRBD2 identical over 9 bases. The sequencing input was peripheral blood. CDR3: CASSIEGGGADSHYNEQFF. The CDR3 DNA sequence: TGTGCCAGTAGTATAGAAGGCGGGGGGGCAGATTCCCACTACAATGAGCAGTTCTTC.